This T cell receptor (beta chain) was sequenced for a study of HIV-infected patients and healthy controls. Alpha and beta constant-region primers primed reverse transcription of about 470 ng RNA. Each of the alpha and beta chains got its own library through chain-specific third strand synthesis with indices. TCRdb independently ran MiXCR on the 5' RACE reads; one entry per CDR3 protein. The table has about 10,000 distinct CDR3 sequences, around 8% seen once. The sample holds many counts of this clonotype. Whole blood was used without fractionation, so all unsorted peripheral T cells were included. About 40% of the ten uninfected healthy control donors were sampled twice, around 14 weeks apart. Trimming removed 3 bases at V and 0 bases at J, with 12 bases between. The CDR3 totals 16 residues.

This receptor was obtained from an adult in good health. The sequenced sample consisted of blood. V and J are TRBV12-3 or TRBV12-4 and TRBJ1-5; no clear D. CDR3 coding DNA: TGTGCCAGCAGTTTCCGCGGTTTCAATAGCAATCAGCCCCAGCATTTT. Its protein product is CASSFRGFNSNQPQHF.